Shown below are 5 T cell receptor beta chains from a single sample sequenced in a study of PD-L1 blockade in urothelial cancer. Described time point: peripheral blood 6 weeks after treatment start. The protocol was immunoSEQ multiplex PCR, while the TCRdb copy is restricted to in-frame clones and leaves out a portion. Here the sample spans roughly 45,000 clones, about 83% being singletons. Sample: PBMCs, taken around atezolizumab (anti-PD-L1) treatment. The source of these receptors is a man in his sixties with urothelial cancer.

The chain has TRBV28 and TRBJ2-1; TRBD2 matches 13 bases. CDR3 length equals 16 residues. V gave up 7 bases and J gave up 3 bases; unmatched junction bases: 6. CDR1 MDHEN and CDR2 SYDVKM come from the germline V gene. CDR3 nucleotides: TGTGCCAGCACGGGCCGACTAGCGGGGGGCTACAATGAGCAGTTCTTC. Amino acid sequence: CASTGRLAGGYNEQFF.

CDR3 in DNA: TGTGCCAGCAGCATGGGCAAGGGTCCGGGGACCGGGGAGCTGTTTTTT. Translation gives CASSMGKGPGTGELFF. The chain joins TRBV7-8 to TRBJ2-2; D may be TRBD2 (5 bases). Deletions cut 5 bases from V and 5 bases from J, with 18 bases between. The CDR3 has 16 amino acids. Germline V CDR1 and CDR2: SGHVS, FQNEAQ.

Comments on this clone: Compared with germline, one end of the junction differs, possibly owing to a read error. The chain combines TRBV7-7 with TRBJ1-5, with D possibly TRBD1 on 5 matching bases. Germline assignment: CDR1 SSHAT and CDR2 FNYEAQ (reference sequence). This CDR3 has 21 residues. The CDR3 sequence: CASSLADTKEVRENSNQPQHF. In DNA, the CDR3 is TGTGCTAGCAGCTTAGCGGACACGAAAGAGGTTAGGGAAAATAGCAATCAGCCCCAGCATTTT.

The J gene is TRBJ1-3, the V gene TRBV7-8, with 8 bases fitting TRBD1. V dropped 4 bases and J dropped 0; count of bases not matched to a gene: 11. The germline gives CDR1 SGHVS, CDR2 FQNEAQ. This CDR3 spans 18 amino acids. CDR3 sequence (DNA): TGTGCCAGCAGCTCAAAGCCGGGACAGGCGAGCTCTGGAAACACCATATATTTT. Protein sequence: CASSSKPGQASSGNTIYF.

V gene TRBV10-2 combines with J gene TRBJ2-1, with D maybe TRBD1 (5 bases). V was pared by 0 bases and J by 6 bases, with 12 bases between. The germline CDR1 and CDR2 sequences are WSHSY and SAAADI. CDR3 length equals 15 residues. The CDR3 region is CASSESGRSGNEQFF. The CDR3 region has the DNA TGCGCCAGCAGTGAGTCGGGGCGGTCAGGCAATGAGCAGTTCTTC.